This T cell receptor (beta chain) came from a study of CXCR4 blockade with PD-1 therapy in pancreatic cancer. Trimming shortened V by 5 bases and J by 4 bases, and 16 bases separated the two germline ends. CDR1 is SGDLS and CDR2 is YYNGEE in the germline V gene. This CDR3 has 14 residues. Regarding this clone: Its antigen is as yet unknown.

No neoadjuvant therapy was given before resection to the patients supplying these archived tumor blocks. Profiled with immunoSEQ multiplex PCR; TCRdb holds only in-frame clones, not every one. This sample yields fewer than 4,000 clones, of which about 40% are seen a single time; around 17% belongs to the top ten. Study observations and caveats: Clone frequency correlated with its number of distinct nucleotide rearrangements. Tumor clonality averaged around 0.14 versus 0.05 in healthy blood, not predicting survival.

The TCR comes from a human donor with pancreatic ductal adenocarcinoma. Sequencing was done on a sample of tumor tissue. The V gene is TRBV9, the J gene TRBJ2-7; D may be TRBD2 (6 bases). CDR3 in amino acids: CASSVGLGAYEQYF. The CDR3 region has the DNA TGTGCCAGCAGTGTGGGACTGGGTGCTTACGAGCAGTACTTC.